This T cell receptor beta chain was captured in a study of T cell repertoires in cytomegalovirus infection. Study-wide context: TCR beta signatures that were public indicated CMV infection and matching HLA type.

One entry per CDR3 protein results from TCRdb running MiXCR on the reads. In the table there are 250,000 to 300,000 distinct CDR3 sequences, 15% to 20% of which are singletons. At least ten counts were recorded for this clonotype. The antigen is not known. Germline CDR1 is SGHTA and CDR2 is FQGNSA. The CDR3 extends over 16 amino acids. J gave up 2 bases and V 5 bases, and 5 bases lay outside the gene matches. Overall study findings and caveats: HLA-C-restricted CMV-specific TCR beta clonotypes prevailed in the ex vivo response. Adding up the frequency of public TCR beta families identified people who carried CMV plus the relevant HLA.

The sample comprised CD8+ T cells from PBMCs. This TCR was sampled from a human donor in good health (CMV status not recorded). Some clones in this sample may be carry-over from other donors' samples. The chain couples TRBV7-2 to TRBJ2-5; 13 positions match TRBD2. This CDR3 is CASSTTSGGEQETQYF. CDR3 nucleotides: TGTGCCAGCAGCACTACTAGCGGGGGGGAGCAAGAGACCCAGTACTTC.